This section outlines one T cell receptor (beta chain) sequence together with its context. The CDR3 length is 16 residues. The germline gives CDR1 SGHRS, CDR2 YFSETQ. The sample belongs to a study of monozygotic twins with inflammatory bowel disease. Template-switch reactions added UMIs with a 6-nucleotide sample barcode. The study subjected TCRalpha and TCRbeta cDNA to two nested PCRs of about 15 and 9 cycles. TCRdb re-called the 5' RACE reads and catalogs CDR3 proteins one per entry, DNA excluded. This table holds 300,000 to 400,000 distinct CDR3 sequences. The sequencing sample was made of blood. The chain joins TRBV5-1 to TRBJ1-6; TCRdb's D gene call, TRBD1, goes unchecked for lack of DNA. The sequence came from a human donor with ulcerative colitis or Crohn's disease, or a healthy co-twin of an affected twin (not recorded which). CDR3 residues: CASSPGMGANNSPLHF.